This T cell receptor beta chain was found in a study of cytomegalovirus exposure and HLA in healthy donors. On this clone itself: The antigen is unknown.

Study-wide findings and caveats: With further analysis later on, most CMV-associated TCR beta chains appeared HLA-restricted. Highest at DRB1 and lowest at HLA-C, TCR association rates differed among HLA loci in a later analysis.

The PCR contained 60 Vbeta and 13 Jbeta primers. TCRdb's copy holds only in-frame clones and misses some; the assay was immunoSEQ multiplex PCR. In all, the sample yields roughly 88,000 clones. The sequenced sample consisted of PBMCs. The TCR was taken from a man in his fifties in good health and CMV-seropositive.

CDR3 coding DNA: TGTGCCTGGAGCGGTACTACGGATCAGCCCCAGCATTTT. Protein product: CAWSGTTDQPQHF. The rearrangement links TRBV30 to TRBJ1-5; D is uncertain. V lost 3 bases to trimming and J lost 5 bases, with 11 bases between them. Germline loops: CDR1 GTSNPN, CDR2 SVGIG (reference sequence). The CDR3 is 13 residues long.